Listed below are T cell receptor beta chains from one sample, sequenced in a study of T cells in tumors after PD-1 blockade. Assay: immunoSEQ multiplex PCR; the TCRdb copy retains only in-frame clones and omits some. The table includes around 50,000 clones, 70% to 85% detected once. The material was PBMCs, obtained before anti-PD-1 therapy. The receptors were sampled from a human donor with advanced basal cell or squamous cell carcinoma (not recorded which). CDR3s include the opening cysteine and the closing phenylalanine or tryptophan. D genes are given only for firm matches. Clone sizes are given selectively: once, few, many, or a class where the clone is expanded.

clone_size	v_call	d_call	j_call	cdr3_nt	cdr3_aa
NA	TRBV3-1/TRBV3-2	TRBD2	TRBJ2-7	TGTGCCAGCAGCCAAGAGGGGGGGGACGAGCAGTACTTC	CASSQEGGDEQYF
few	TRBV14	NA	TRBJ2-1	TGTGCCAGCAGCCATTGGACAGCTCCCTACAATGAGCAGTTCTTC	CASSHWTAPYNEQFF
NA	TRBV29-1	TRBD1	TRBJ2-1	TGCAGCGTGGGGACAGCGAGCTCCTACAATGAGCAGTTCTTC	CSVGTASSYNEQFF
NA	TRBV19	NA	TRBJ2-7	TGTGCCAGTAGTAGTGGTTCCTACGAGCAGTACTTC	CASSSGSYEQYF
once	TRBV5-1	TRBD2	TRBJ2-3	TGCGCCAGCTCGGGACTAGCGGGAGGAGGAGATACGCAGTATTTT	CASSGLAGGGDTQYF
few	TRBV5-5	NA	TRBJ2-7	TGTGCCAGCAGCGGATGGACCCCCCCGGCGGAGCAGTACTTC	CASSGWTPPAEQYF
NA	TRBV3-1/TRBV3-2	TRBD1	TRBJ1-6	TGTGCCAGCAGCCCGACAGGGGGCTCTAATTCACCCCTCCACTTT	CASSPTGGSNSPLHF
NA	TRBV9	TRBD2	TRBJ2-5	TGTGCCAGCAGCGTAGTAGCGGGAGGCCAAGAGACCCAGTACTTC	CASSVVAGGQETQYF
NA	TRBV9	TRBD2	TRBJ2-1	TGTGCCAGCAGCACAAGGGAGGGCACCTACAATGAGCAGTTCTTC	CASSTREGTYNEQFF
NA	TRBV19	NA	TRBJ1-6	TGTGCCAGTAGTATAGTTGCCCGCTCCTATAATTCACCCCTCCACTTT	CASSIVARSYNSPLHF
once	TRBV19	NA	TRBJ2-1	TGTGCCAGTAGTATCCGGTCAGGGGCCCCCTACAATGAGCAGTTCTTC	CASSIRSGAPYNEQFF
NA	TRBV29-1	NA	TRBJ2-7	TGCAGCGTTGATATTGCAGGGTCGATGGAGCAGTACTTC	CSVDIAGSMEQYF
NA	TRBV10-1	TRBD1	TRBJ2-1	TGCGCCAGCAGTGTGTATCGGGTATCAGGGGGCAATGAGCAGTTCTTC	CASSVYRVSGGNEQFF
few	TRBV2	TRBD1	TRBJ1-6	TGTGCCAGCAGACCGAGACAGGGGGCGGATTCACCCCTCCACTTT	CASRPRQGADSPLHF
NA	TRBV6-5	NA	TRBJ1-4	TGTGCCAGCAGCCGGGAAACTAATGAAAAACTGTTTTTT	CASSRETNEKLFF
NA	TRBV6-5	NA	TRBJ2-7	TGTGCCAGCAGTTTGAGACAGCAATCCTACGAGCAGTACTTC	CASSLRQQSYEQYF
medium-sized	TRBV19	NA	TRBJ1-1	TGTGCCAGTATCAGGGGTTTGAACACTGAAGCTTTCTTT	CASIRGLNTEAFF
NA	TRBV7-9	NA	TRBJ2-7	TGTGCCAGCAGCCGAGGGGGGAGCTCCTACGAGCAGTACTTC	CASSRGGSSYEQYF
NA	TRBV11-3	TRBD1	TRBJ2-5	TGTGCCAGCAGCGGGACAGGCCAAGAGACCCAGTACTTC	CASSGTGQETQYF
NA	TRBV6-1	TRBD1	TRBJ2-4	TGTGCCAGCAGTGAAGCGAGGACAGGGGGAAACATTCAGTACTTC	CASSEARTGGNIQYF
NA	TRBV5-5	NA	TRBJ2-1	TGTGCCAGCAGCGAACTACAGGGTTACAATGAGCAGTTCTTC	CASSELQGYNEQFF
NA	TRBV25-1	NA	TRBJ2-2	TGTGCCAGCAGCGAAGTGGCCGGGGAGCTGTTTTTT	CASSEVAGELFF
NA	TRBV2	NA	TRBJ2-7	TGTGCCAGCAGTGAAGCGCGGGTAAAGTACTTC	CASSEARVKYF
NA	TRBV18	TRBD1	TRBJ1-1	TGTGCCAGCTCATTAGAGGACAGGGGTTTTGCTGAAGCTTTCTTT	CASSLEDRGFAEAFF
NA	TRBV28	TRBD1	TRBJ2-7	TGTGCCAGCAGCGGGACAGGGGTCTTATCCTACGAGCAGTACTTC	CASSGTGVLSYEQYF
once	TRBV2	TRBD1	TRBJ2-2	TGTGCCAGCAGTGAAGCGCAGGGGGCCGGGGAGCTGTTTTTT	CASSEAQGAGELFF
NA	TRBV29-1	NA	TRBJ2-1	TGCAGCTATATAAGGGGGGGGGTTATAGTTGAGCAGTTCTTC	CSYIRGGVIVEQFF
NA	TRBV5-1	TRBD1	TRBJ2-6	TGCGCCAGCAGCATCGAGGAGACAGGGGGCATGGCTTTC	CASSIEETGGMAF
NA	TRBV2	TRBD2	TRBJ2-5	TGTGCCAGCAGTGAAGCGCCAGCGGGGGGGCAAGAGACCCAGTACTTC	CASSEAPAGGQETQYF
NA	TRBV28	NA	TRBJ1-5	TGTGCCAGCTGGCAGGGCCATCAGCCCCAGCATTTT	CASWQGHQPQHF
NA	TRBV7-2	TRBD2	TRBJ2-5	TGTGCCAGCAGCTTAGCGCCCAGCGGGAGGTCGCAGGAGACCCAGTACTTC	CASSLAPSGRSQETQYF
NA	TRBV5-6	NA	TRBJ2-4	TGTGCCAGCAGCATCAGACTAGCCAAAAACATTCAGTACTTC	CASSIRLAKNIQYF
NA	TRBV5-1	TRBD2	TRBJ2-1	TGCGCCAGCAGTTCCCCCGGGACTAGCGGGAGGAATGAGCAGTTCTTC	CASSSPGTSGRNEQFF
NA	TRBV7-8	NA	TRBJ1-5	TGTGCCAGCAGCCCAAGAAATAGCAATCAGCCCCAGCATTTT	CASSPRNSNQPQHF
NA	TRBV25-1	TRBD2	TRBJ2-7	TGTGCCAGCAGTGATAGTACGGGAGGGCCCCGCGAGCAGTACTTC	CASSDSTGGPREQYF
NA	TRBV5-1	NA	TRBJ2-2	TGCGCCAGCAGCTTGGTAACGGGCACCGGGGAGCTGTTTTTT	CASSLVTGTGELFF
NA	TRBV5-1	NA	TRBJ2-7	TGCGCCAGCAGCTTGGAGGGGGGCTACGAGCAGTACTTC	CASSLEGGYEQYF
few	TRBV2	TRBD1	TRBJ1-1	TGTGCCAGCAGGGATACAGGGGGTACTGAAGCTTTCTTT	CASRDTGGTEAFF
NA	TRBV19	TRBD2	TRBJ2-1	TGTGCCAGCAGACGTGGACTAGCGGGAGGGTATCCCTACAATGAGCAGTTCTTC	CASRRGLAGGYPYNEQFF
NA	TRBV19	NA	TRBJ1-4	TGTGCCAGTAGTACCCAACGGGGGGCGACTAATGAAAAACTGTTTTTT	CASSTQRGATNEKLFF
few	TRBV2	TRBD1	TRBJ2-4	TGTGCCAGCAGTGGGACAGGGGATGTAGCCAAAAACATTCAGTACTTC	CASSGTGDVAKNIQYF
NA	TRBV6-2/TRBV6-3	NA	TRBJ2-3	TGTGCCAGCAGTTACGGGCGTAGTACTCTAGATACGCAGTATTTT	CASSYGRSTLDTQYF
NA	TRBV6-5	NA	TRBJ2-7	TGTGCCAGCAGTTACGGGGGGCCGACCTACGAGCAGTACTTC	CASSYGGPTYEQYF
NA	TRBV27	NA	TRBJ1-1	TGTGCCAGCAGTCCATCCGGGACGATGTCCACTGAAGCTTTCTTT	CASSPSGTMSTEAFF
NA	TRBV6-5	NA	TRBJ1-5	TGTGCCAGCAGTACCCGTGGGCAGCCCCAGCATTTT	CASSTRGQPQHF
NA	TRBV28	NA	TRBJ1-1	TGTGCCAACCTACCCGGGGGGGAGGGGAACACTGAAGCTTTCTTT	CANLPGGEGNTEAFF
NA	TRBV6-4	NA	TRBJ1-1	TGTGCCAGCAGCAGGGGAATTAACACTGAAGCTTTCTTT	CASSRGINTEAFF
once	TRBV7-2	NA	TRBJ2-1	TGTGCCAGCAGCCCAGGGGGTCGGGGGGGCAGGGATGAGCAGTTCTTC	CASSPGGRGGRDEQFF